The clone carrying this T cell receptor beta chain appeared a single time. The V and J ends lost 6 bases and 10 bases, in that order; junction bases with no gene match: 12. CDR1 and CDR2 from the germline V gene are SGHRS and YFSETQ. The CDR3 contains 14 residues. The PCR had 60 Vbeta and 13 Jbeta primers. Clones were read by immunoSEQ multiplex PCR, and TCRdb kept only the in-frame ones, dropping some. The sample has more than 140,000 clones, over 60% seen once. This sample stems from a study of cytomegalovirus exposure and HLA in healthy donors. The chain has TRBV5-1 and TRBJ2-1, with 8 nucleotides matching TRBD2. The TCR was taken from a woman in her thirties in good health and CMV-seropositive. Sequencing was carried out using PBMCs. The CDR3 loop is CASTSGGPESEQFF. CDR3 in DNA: TGCGCCAGCACCTCGGGGGGGCCGGAATCCGAGCAGTTCTTC.